One and the same sample provided the 2 T cell receptor beta chains below, sequenced in a study of T cells in Graves' hyperthyroidism and ophthalmopathy. It was RNA transcripts that yielded the amplified TCR beta CDR3 regions. First-round RT-PCR of the TCR CDR3 relied on the HTBI primer set. MiXCR, applied by TCRdb to the multiplex PCR reads, yields one record per CDR3 protein. The sample carries about 280,000 distinct CDR3 sequences, around a quarter recorded once. Material: blood. The receptors were gathered from a man aged 40-49 years with Graves' hyperthyroidism that later progressed to Graves' ophthalmopathy.

This clonotype has more than one count but fewer than ten. The chain carries TRBV28 and TRBJ1-1; 7 nucleotides line up with TRBD1. This CDR3 region has 15 residues. Per germline, CDR1 MDHEN and CDR2 SYDVKM. Trimming removed 4 bases from V and 2 bases from J; junction bases left unmatched: 7. This CDR3 is CASSSLDRANTEAFF. Written as DNA, the CDR3 is TGTGCCAGCAGTTCTCTCGACAGGGCTAACACTGAAGCTTTCTTT.

The table lists this clonotype with many counts. The chain joins TRBV27 to TRBJ1-1; 7 bases are shared with TRBD1. CDR3 size: 14 residues. Germline V gene sequence: CDR1 MNHEY, CDR2 SMNVEV (reference sequence). V shed 4 bases and J 1 base; nucleotides not matched to a gene: 3. CDR3 sequence reads: CASSWGQRNTEAFF. CDR3 DNA: TGTGCCAGCAGTTGGGGACAGAGGAACACTGAAGCTTTCTTT.